This T cell receptor (beta chain) was sequenced in a study of T cell repertoires in cytomegalovirus infection. Findings and limits, study-wide: Dominating the ex vivo response were TCR beta clonotypes that were CMV-specific and HLA-C-restricted.

As regards this clonotype: The target antigen is unknown.

Germline CDR1 and CDR2: LGHNA and YNFKEQ. This CDR3 contains 15 residues. V shed 1 base and J shed 6 bases, with 16 bases lying between them. TCRdb re-derived calls from the reads in MiXCR, one entry per CDR3 protein. Here the sample spans 400,000 or so distinct CDR3 sequences, over 15% being singletons. What was sequenced was PBMCs. The genes are TRBV4-2 and TRBJ2-7, with a weak D call TRBD1 (6 bases). The sequence derives from a human donor in good health (CMV status not recorded). Some clones in this sample may be carry-over from other donors' samples. The chain's CDR3 is CASSQAGRDTGEQYF. In DNA form, the CDR3 reads TGTGCCAGCAGCCAAGCGGGCAGGGACACGGGCGAGCAGTACTTC.